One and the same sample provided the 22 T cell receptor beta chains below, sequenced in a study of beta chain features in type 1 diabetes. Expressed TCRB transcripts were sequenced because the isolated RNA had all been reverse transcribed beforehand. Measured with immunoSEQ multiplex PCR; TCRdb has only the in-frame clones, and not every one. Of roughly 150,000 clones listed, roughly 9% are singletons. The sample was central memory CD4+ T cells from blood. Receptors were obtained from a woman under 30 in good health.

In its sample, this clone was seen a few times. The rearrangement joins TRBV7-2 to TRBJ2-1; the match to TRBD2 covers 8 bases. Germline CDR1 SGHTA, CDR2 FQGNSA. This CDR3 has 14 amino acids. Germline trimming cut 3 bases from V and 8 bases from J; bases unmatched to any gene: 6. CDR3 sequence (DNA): TGTGCCAGCAGCTTGGGGACTAGGGACCATGAGCAGTTCTTC. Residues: CASSLGTRDHEQFF.

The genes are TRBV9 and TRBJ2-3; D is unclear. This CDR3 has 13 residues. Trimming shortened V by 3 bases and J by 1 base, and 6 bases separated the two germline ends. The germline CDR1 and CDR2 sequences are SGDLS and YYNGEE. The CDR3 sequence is CASSGEGTDTQYF. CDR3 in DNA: TGTGCCAGCAGCGGTGAGGGCACAGATACGCAGTATTTT.

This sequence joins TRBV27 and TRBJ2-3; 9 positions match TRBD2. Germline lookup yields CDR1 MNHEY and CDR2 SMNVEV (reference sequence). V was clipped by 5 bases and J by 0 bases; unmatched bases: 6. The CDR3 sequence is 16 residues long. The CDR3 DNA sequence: TGTGCCAGCAGTCCGCGGCGGGGGGGTAGCACAGATACGCAGTATTTT. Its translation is CASSPRRGGSTDTQYF.

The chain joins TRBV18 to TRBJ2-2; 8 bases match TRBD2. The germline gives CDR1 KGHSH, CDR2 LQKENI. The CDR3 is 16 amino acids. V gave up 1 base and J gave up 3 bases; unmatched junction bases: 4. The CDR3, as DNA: TGTGCCAGCTCACCACGTCCAGCGGGAGACACCGGGGAGCTGTTTTTT. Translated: CASSPRPAGDTGELFF. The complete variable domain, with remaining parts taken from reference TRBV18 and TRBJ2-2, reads NAGVMQNPRHLVRRRGQEARLRCSPMKGHSHVYWYRQLPEEGLKFMVYLQKENIIDESGMPKERFSAEFPKEGPSILRIQQVVRGDSAAYFCASSPRPAGDTGELFFGEGSRLTVL.

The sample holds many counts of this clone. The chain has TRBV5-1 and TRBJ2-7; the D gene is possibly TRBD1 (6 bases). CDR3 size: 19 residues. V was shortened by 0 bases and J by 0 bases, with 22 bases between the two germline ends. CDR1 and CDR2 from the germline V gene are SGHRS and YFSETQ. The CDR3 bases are TGCGCCAGCAGCTTGGCCACGGTTGCCACTGACAGGAGCTCCTACGAGCAGTACTTC. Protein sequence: CASSLATVATDRSSYEQYF.

The CDR3: CASSRTEGKETQYF. DNA of the CDR3: TGCGCCAGCAGCCGGACAGAGGGCAAAGAGACCCAGTACTTC. This rearrangement joins TRBV5-1 to TRBJ2-5, with D possibly being TRBD1 (6 bases). The CDR3 sequence is 14 residues long. V was clipped by 4 bases and J by 3 bases, with 13 bases between them. Germline CDR1 SGHRS, CDR2 YFSETQ.

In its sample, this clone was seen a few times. The CDR3 DNA sequence: TGTGCCACCAGCAGAGGCACAACCGTCCCCCAGCAGTACTTC. This encodes CATSRGTTVPQQYF. The chain recombines TRBV15 with TRBJ2-7; no firm D call. CDR1 LNHNV and CDR2 YYDKDF come from the germline V gene (reference sequence). This CDR3 has 14 amino acids. V lost 1 base and J lost 8, with 15 bases in between.

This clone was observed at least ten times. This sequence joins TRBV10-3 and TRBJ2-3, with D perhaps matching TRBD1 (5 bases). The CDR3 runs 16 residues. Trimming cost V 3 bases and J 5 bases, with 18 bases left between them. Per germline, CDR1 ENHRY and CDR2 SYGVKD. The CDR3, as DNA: TGTGCCATCAGTGAAAATAGGGTAGGACAACGAGATACGCAGTATTTT. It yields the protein CAISENRVGQRDTQYF.

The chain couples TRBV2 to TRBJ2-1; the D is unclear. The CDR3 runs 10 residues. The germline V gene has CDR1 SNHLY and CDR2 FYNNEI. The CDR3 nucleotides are TGTGCTATAGGAGAGGATGAGCAGTTCTTC. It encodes CAIGEDEQFF.

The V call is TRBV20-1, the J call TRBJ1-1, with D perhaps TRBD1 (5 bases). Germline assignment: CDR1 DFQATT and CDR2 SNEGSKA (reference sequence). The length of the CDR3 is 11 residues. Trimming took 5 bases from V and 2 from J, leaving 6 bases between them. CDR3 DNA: TGCAGTGCTGACAGTAACACTGAAGCTTTCTTT. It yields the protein CSADSNTEAFF.

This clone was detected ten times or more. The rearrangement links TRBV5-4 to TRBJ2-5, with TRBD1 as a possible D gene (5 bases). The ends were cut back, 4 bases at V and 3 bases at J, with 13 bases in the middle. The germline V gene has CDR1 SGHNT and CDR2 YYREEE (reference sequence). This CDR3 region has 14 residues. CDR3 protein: CASSMQGAEETQYF. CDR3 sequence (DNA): TGTGCCAGCAGCATGCAAGGGGCGGAAGAGACCCAGTACTTC.

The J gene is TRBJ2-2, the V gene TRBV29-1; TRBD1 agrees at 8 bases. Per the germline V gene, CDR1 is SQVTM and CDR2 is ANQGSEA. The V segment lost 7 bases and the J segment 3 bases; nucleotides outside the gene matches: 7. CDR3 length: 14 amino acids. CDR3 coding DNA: TGCAGCGCGACAGGGGATTTGGACACCGGGGAGCTGTTTTTT. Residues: CSATGDLDTGELFF.

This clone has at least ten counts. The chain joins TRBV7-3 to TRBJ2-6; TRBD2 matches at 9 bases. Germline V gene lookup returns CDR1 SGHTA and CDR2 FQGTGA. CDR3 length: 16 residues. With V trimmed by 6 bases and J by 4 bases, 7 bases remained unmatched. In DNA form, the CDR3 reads TGTGCCAGCAGTGACCCTAGCGGGGCCGGGGCCAACGTCCTGACTTTC. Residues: CASSDPSGAGANVLTF.

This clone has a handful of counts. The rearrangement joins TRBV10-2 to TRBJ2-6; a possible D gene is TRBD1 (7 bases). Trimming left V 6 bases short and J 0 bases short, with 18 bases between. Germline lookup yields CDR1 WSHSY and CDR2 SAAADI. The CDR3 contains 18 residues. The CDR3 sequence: CASSPKQGGSSGANVLTF. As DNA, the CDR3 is TGCGCCAGCAGCCCCAAGCAGGGGGGAAGCTCTGGGGCCAACGTCCTGACTTTC.

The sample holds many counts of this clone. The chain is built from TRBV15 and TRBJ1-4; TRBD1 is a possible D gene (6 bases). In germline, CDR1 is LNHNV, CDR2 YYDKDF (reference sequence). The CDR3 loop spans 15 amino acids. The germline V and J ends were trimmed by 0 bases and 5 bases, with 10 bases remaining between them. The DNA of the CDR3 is TGTGCCACCAGCAGAGATCAGGGGCAAAATGAAAAACTGTTTTTT. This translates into CATSRDQGQNEKLFF. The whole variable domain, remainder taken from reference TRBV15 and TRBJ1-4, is DAMVIQNPRYQVTQFGKPVTLSCSQTLNHNVMYWYQQKSSQAPKLLFHYYDKDFNNEADTPDNFQSRRPNTSFCFLDIRSPGLGDTAMYLCATSRDQGQNEKLFFGSGTQLSVL.

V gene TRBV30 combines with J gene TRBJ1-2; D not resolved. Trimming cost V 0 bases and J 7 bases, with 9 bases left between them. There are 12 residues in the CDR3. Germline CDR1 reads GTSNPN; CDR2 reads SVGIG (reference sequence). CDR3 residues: CAWSVLGSGYTF. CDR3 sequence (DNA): TGTGCCTGGAGTGTACTCGGGTCTGGCTACACCTTC. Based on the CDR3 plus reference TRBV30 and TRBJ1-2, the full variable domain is SQTIHQWPATLVQPVGSPLSLECTVEGTSNPNLYWYRQAAGRGLQLLFYSVGIGQISSEVPQNLSASRPQDRQFILSSKKLLLSDSGFYLCAWSVLGSGYTFGSGTRLTVV.

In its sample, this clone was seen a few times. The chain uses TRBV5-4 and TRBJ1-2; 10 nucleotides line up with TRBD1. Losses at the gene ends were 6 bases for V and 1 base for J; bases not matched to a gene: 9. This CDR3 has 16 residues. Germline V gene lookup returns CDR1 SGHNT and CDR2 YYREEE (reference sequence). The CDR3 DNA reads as TGTGCCAGCATGGGGGACCGGGACAGGGGTAACTATGGCTACACCTTC. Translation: CASMGDRDRGNYGYTF.

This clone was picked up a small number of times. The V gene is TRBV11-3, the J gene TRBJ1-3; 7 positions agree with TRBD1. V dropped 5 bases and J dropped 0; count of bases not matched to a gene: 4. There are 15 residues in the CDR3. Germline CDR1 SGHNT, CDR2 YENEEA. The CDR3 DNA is TGTGCCAGCAGCCCGGGACAGAGCTCTGGAAACACCATATATTTT. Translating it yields CASSPGQSSGNTIYF.

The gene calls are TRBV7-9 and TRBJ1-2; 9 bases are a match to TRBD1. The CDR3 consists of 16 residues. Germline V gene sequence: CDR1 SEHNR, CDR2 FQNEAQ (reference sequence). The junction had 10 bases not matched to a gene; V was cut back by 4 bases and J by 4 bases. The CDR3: CASSYAGTGSVYGYTF. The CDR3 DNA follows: TGTGCCAGCAGCTACGCCGGGACAGGGTCGGTCTATGGCTACACCTTC.

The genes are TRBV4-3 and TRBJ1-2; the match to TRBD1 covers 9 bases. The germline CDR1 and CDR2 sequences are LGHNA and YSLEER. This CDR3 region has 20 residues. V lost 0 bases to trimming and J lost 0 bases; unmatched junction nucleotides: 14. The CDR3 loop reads CASSQEPSEGTGLANYGYTF. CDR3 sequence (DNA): TGCGCCAGCAGCCAAGAGCCCTCGGAGGGGACAGGGCTTGCTAACTATGGCTACACCTTC.

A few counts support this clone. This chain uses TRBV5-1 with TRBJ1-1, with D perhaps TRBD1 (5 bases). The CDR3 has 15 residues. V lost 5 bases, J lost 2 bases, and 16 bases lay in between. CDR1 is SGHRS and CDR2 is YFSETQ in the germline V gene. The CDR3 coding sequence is TGCGCCAGCAGTCTGGAAGGGGCCGTTAACACTGAAGCTTTCTTT. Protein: CASSLEGAVNTEAFF.

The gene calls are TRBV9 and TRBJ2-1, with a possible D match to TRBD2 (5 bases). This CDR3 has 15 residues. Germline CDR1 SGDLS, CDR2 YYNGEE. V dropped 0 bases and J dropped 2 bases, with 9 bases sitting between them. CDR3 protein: CASSVASGTYNEQFF. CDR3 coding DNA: TGTGCCAGCAGCGTAGCCAGCGGAACCTACAATGAGCAGTTCTTC.